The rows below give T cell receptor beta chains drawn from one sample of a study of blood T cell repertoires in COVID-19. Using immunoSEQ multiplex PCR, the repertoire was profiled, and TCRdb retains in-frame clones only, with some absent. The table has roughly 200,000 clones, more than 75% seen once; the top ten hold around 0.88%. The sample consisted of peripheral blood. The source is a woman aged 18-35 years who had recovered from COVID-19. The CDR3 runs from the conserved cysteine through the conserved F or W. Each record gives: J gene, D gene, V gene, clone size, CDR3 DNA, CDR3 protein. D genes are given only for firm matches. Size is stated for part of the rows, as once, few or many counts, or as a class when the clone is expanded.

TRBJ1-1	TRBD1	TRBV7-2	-	TGTGCCAGCAGCTCCCAGGGGGTCGGGACTGAAGCTTTCTTT	CASSSQGVGTEAFF
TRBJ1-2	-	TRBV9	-	TGTGCCAGCAGCTCGTCGAGGGGGAAGGGTGGCTACACCTTC	CASSSSRGKGGYTF
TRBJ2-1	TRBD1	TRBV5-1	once	TGCGCCAGCATCCAACCGGGACAGGTTGGCAATGAGCAGTTCTTC	CASIQPGQVGNEQFF
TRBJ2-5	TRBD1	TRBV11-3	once	TGTGCCAGCAGCTCTAGGGACAGGCCAGGAGAGACCCAGTACTTC	CASSSRDRPGETQYF
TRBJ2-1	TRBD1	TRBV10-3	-	TGTGCCATCAGTGAGGAGAGGACAGGGGGCGCAGGCAATGAGCAGTTCTTC	CAISEERTGGAGNEQFF
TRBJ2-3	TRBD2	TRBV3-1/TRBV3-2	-	TGTGCCAGCAGCCAAGAAGCGACTAGCGGAGATACGCAGTATTTT	CASSQEATSGDTQYF
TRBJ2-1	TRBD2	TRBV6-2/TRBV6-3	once	TGTGCCAGCAGTCAAGCGGGAGGCCTGGACAATGAGCAGTTCTTC	CASSQAGGLDNEQFF
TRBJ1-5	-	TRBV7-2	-	TGTGCCAGCAGCTCGGGGGTAGGCAATCAGCCCCAGCATTTT	CASSSGVGNQPQHF
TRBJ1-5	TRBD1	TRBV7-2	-	TGTGCCAGCAGCCCAAAAAAAGGACAGGGCAATCAGCCCCAGCATTTT	CASSPKKGQGNQPQHF
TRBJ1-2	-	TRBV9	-	TGTGCCAGCAGCCCCACGCCAGGGCCTAACTATGGCTACACCTTC	CASSPTPGPNYGYTF
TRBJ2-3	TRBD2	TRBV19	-	TGTGCCAGTGTGGCTAGGCGGGGGTTTCTCCTCATGTTCTACACAGATACGCAGTATTTT	CASVARRGFLLMFYTDTQYF
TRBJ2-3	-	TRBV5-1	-	TGCGCCAGCAGACCCAGTAGCACAGATACGCAGTATTTT	CASRPSSTDTQYF
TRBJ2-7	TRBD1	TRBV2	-	TGTGCCAGCAGGTCCGGGACAGGGGGCTACTACGAGCAGTACTTC	CASRSGTGGYYEQYF
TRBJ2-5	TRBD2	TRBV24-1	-	TGTGCCACCAGTGCCGGGACTAGCGGGGCCCATGAGACCCAGTACTTC	CATSAGTSGAHETQYF
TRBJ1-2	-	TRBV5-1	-	TGCGCCAGCAGCCAACCGGGACAAGACGAATATGGCTACACCTTC	CASSQPGQDEYGYTF
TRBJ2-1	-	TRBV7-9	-	TGTGCCAGCAGCTTAGCTTTGACTGAAGCGGTCGATGAGCAGTTCTTC	CASSLALTEAVDEQFF
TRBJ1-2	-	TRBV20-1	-	TGCAGTGCTAGCATCAGCTATGGCTACACCTTC	CSASISYGYTF
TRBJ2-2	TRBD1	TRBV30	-	TGTGCCTGGATATCGGGACAGCGCACCGGGGAGCTGTTTTTT	CAWISGQRTGELFF
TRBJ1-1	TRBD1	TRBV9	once	TGTGCCAGCAGCGTAGCACAGGGGCCGACTGAAGCTTTCTTT	CASSVAQGPTEAFF
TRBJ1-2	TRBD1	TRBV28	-	TGTGCCAGCAGAGAGGGGGCAGGCCCTGTCTATGGCTACACCTTC	CASREGAGPVYGYTF
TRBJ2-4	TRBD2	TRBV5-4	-	TGTGCCAGCAGCCCATCCGGAGGCGGGAGCCCGGACATTCAGTACTTC	CASSPSGGGSPDIQYF
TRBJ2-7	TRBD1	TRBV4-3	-	TGCGCCAGCAGCCGGGACAGGGGCGACGAGCAGTACTTC	CASSRDRGDEQYF
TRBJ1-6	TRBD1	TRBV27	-	TGTGCCAGCAGTTGGGGGACAGGGGGTTTTTCACCCCTCCACTTT	CASSWGTGGFSPLHF
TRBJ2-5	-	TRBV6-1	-	TGTGCCAGCAGTGAAGCGCGGGCGATTTTGGTCGGTGAGACCCAGTACTTC	CASSEARAILVGETQYF
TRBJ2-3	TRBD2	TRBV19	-	TGTGCCAGTACCAGCGGGGGGGGCGCAGATACGCAGTATTTT	CASTSGGGADTQYF